Below are 10 T cell receptor beta chains sequenced from a single sample in a study of T cell responses to AZD1222 COVID-19 vaccine. Sequenced by immunoSEQ multiplex PCR; TCRdb stores in-frame clones only, minus some. The data show some 150,000 clones, 94% seen once. This material consisted of peripheral blood, taken on day 0 of AZD1222 vaccination. These receptors were obtained from an adult in good health.

The V gene is TRBV6-5, the J gene TRBJ1-6; TRBD1 aligns across 8 bases. CDR1 is MNHEY and CDR2 is SVGAGI in the germline V gene. The CDR3 runs 13 residues. V shed 6 bases, J shed 10 bases, and the junction held 5 bases outside the gene matches. The CDR3 reads CASRRTGSSPLHF. CDR3 in DNA: TGTGCCAGCAGAAGGACAGGGTCATCACCCCTCCACTTT.

This clone was seen just once. The chain carries TRBV6-4 and TRBJ2-7; D unresolved. Trimming took off 4 bases at V and 2 bases at J, with 9 bases between the two ends. Germline V gene sequence: CDR1 MRHNA, CDR2 SNTAGT. The CDR3 is made up of 13 amino acids. This CDR3 reads CASSVPATYEQYV. The CDR3 nucleotides read TGTGCCAGCAGTGTCCCAGCTACCTACGAGCAGTACGTC.

The chain employs TRBV7-9 and TRBJ1-2; D is uncertain. Trimming stripped 2 bases from V and 6 bases from J, with 10 bases between. The CDR3 totals 13 residues. Germline CDR1 reads SEHNR; CDR2 reads FQNEAQ (reference sequence). The CDR3 nucleotides read TGTGCCAGCAGCTTAAAGAGGGCGGATGGCTACACCTTC. This translates into CASSLKRADGYTF.

J is TRBJ2-5 and V is TRBV5-1, with D possibly TRBD2 on 5 matching bases. The V gene's germline CDR1 is SGHRS and CDR2 YFSETQ. The V gene lost 0 bases and the J gene lost 6 bases, with 12 bases spanning the gap. The CDR3 has 14 residues. CDR3 nucleotides: TGCGCCAGCAGCTTGGATTCGGGGAGCAAGACCCAGTACTTC. Protein: CASSLDSGSKTQYF. The variable domain in full, completed from reference TRBV5-1 and TRBJ2-5, reads KAGVTQTPRYLIKTRGQQVTLSCSPISGHRSVSWYQQTPGQGLQFLFEYFSETQRNKGNFPGRFSGRQFSNSRSEMNVSTLELGDSALYLCASSLDSGSKTQYFGPGTRLLVL.

The chain carries TRBV3-1 (or the pseudogene TRBV3-2) and TRBJ2-1; D may be TRBD1 (7 bases). This CDR3 has 12 residues. With 5 bases removed from V and 8 bases from J, the gap between germline ends came to 10 bases. Germline V gives CDR1 LGHDT, CDR2 YNNKEL (reference sequence). The CDR3 nucleotides are TGTGCCAGCAGCGGAGGGGGCCATGAGCAGTTCTTC. Protein product: CASSGGGHEQFF.

The chain joins TRBV4-2 to TRBJ1-5; D is unresolved. In germline, CDR1 is LGHNA, CDR2 YNFKEQ. The ends were cut back, 2 bases at V and 1 base at J, with 0 bases in the middle. The CDR3 length is 12 residues. Written as DNA, the CDR3 is TGTGCCAGCAGCCAAAGCAATCAGCCCCAGCATTTT. Its translation is CASSQSNQPQHF.

The chain links TRBV2 to TRBJ1-5, with 7 nucleotides matching TRBD1. V was clipped by 8 bases and J by 2 bases; unmatched bases: 6. The germline V gene encodes CDR1 SNHLY and CDR2 FYNNEI. The CDR3 runs 14 residues. CDR3 residues: CASSPTGGNQPQHF. The CDR3 DNA reads TGTGCCAGCTCTCCAACAGGGGGCAATCAGCCCCAGCATTTT.

The CDR3: CASSDYGTGGFYGYTF. The CDR3 coding sequence is TGTGCCAGCAGTGATTATGGGACAGGGGGCTTCTATGGCTACACCTTC. The genes are TRBV6-1 and TRBJ1-2; 12 positions match TRBD1. V lost 3 bases to trimming and J lost 4 bases; unmatched junction nucleotides: 6. Germline V gives CDR1 MNHNS, CDR2 SASEGT. CDR3 size: 16 residues.

V and J are TRBV2 and TRBJ1-2, with 8 bases matching TRBD1. V was pared by 2 bases and J by 4 bases, with 3 bases of the junction left unmatched. This CDR3 spans 14 amino acids. Germline V gene lookup returns CDR1 SNHLY and CDR2 FYNNEI. CDR3 in DNA: TGTGCCAGCAGTGAACAGGGGGCGGCCTATGGCTACACCTTC. Encoded protein: CASSEQGAAYGYTF.

The chain links TRBV2 to TRBJ1-2, with unresolved D. This CDR3 comprises 12 residues. CDR1 SNHLY and CDR2 FYNNEI come from the germline V gene. Trimming left V 4 bases short and J 0 bases short, with 3 bases between. The CDR3 protein is CASSGPNYGYTF. CDR3 nucleotide sequence: TGTGCCAGCAGTGGTCCTAACTATGGCTACACCTTC.